This T cell receptor beta chain was found in a study of long-term antiretroviral therapy in people with HIV. Sequencing used immunoSEQ v3.0 at survey level. Target depth was roughly 40,000-50,000 T-cell genomes per sample. This table comes from immunoSEQ multiplex PCR, and its TCRdb copy is limited to in-frame clones, with some not included. Among roughly 20,000 clones, 86% were seen once, and the ten largest hold roughly a tenth. CDR3 length: 15 residues. Trimming took 11 bases from V and 2 from J, leaving 19 bases between them. Germline values: CDR1 MDHEN, CDR2 SYDVKM. For this clone: The antigen is unknown.

Whole-study results and caveats: Absence of data on ART adherence, viral resistance or therapy changes was noted. Comparison with controls showed narrower CDR3 length ranges in HIV repertoires.

Before they underwent DNA extraction, samples held roughly 0.95-11 million cryopreserved PBMC. This clonotype was sampled from a man aged 35 to 55 with HIV. The chain joins TRBV28 to TRBJ1-5, with a tentative D call TRBD1 (6 bases). The specimen was unsorted PBMCs, collected 0.5 years after starting antiretroviral therapy. In DNA, the CDR3 is TGTGCCTCCTTGGAGGGGGTTCAGGGCAATCAGCCCCAGCATTTT. Translation: CASLEGVQGNQPQHF.